Sequencing of this T cell receptor beta chain was carried out in a study of spatial heterogeneity in lung cancer. This clonotype has at least ten counts. TCRdb fed the 5' RACE reads into MiXCR, producing one record per CDR3 protein. The sample consists of under 30,000 distinct CDR3 sequences, 4.5% to 5.5% of them appearing once. CDR3 size: 15 residues. V lost 4 bases to trimming and J lost 0 bases, with 13 bases between them. CDR1 and CDR2 (germline): SGDLS, YYNGEE. The time point denotes: sample taken at primary tumor resection. Whole RNA came from tumor, nontumor lung or frozen PBMC and was sequenced without being sorted.

The sequenced sample was PBMCs, obtained at surgery. The chain combines TRBV9 with TRBJ2-5; the D call may be TRBD1 or TRBD2 (5 bases each). This TCR was sampled from a male donor with early-stage non-small cell lung cancer. Here the CDR3 reads CASSPRGVNQETQYF. CDR3 DNA sequence: TGTGCCAGCAGCCCGAGGGGCGTAAACCAAGAGACCCAGTACTTC. The complete variable domain, with remaining parts taken from reference TRBV9 and TRBJ2-5, reads DSGVTQTPKHLITATGQRVTLRCSPRSGDLSVYWYQQSLDQGLQFLIQYYNGEERAKGNILERFSAQQFPDLHSELNLSSLELGDSALYFCASSPRGVNQETQYFGPGTRLLVL.